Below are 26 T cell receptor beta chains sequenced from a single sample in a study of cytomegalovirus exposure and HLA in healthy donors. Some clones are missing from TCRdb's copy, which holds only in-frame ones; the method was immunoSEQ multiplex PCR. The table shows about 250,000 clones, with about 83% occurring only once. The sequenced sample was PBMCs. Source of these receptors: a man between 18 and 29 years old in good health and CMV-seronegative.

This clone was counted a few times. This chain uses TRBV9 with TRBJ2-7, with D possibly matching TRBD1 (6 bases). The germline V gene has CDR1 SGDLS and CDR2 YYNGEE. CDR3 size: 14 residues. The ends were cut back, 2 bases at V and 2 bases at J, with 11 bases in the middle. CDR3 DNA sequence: TGTGCCAGCAGCGTTCAGGACAGAACCTACGAGCAGTACTTC. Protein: CASSVQDRTYEQYF.

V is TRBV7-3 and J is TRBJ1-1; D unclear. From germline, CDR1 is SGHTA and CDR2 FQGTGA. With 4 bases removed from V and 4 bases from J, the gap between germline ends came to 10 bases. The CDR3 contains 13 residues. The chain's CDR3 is CASSSFHGTEAFF. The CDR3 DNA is TGTGCCAGCAGCTCGTTCCACGGCACTGAAGCTTTCTTT.

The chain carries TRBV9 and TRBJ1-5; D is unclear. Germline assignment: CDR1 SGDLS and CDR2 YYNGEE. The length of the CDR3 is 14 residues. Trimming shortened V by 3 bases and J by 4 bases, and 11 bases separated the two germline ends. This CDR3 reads CASSALPGNQPQHF. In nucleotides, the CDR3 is TGTGCCAGCAGCGCACTTCCGGGGAATCAGCCCCAGCATTTT.

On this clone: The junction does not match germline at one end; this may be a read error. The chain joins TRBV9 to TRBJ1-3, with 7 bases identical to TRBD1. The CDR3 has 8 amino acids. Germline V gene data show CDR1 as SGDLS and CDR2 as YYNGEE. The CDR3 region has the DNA TGTGCCAGCGAACAGGGGATGTTT. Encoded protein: CASEQGMF.

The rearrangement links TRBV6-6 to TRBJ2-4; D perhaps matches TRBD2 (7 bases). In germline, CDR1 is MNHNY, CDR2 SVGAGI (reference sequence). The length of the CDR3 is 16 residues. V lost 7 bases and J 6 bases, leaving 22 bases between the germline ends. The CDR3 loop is CASIRNPGGPPNIQYF. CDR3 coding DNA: TGTGCCAGCATACGAAACCCCGGGGGGCCCCCAAACATTCAGTACTTC.

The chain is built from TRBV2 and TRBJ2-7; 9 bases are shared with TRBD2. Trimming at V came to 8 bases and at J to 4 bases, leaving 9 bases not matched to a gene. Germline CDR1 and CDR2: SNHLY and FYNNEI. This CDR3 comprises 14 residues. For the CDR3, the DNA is TGTGCCAGCCGAGCGCCAGCGGGAGGTTACGAGCAGTACTTC. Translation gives CASRAPAGGYEQYF.

CDR3: CASRSPGQGSYEQYF. DNA for the CDR3: TGTGCCAGCAGGTCCCCGGGACAGGGGTCCTACGAGCAGTACTTC. The J gene is TRBJ2-7, the V gene TRBV28; 10 bases match TRBD1. The germline V gene has CDR1 MDHEN and CDR2 SYDVKM. V gave up 6 bases and J gave up 1 base; unmatched junction bases: 6. This CDR3 is 15 amino acids long. Supplemented by reference TRBV28 and TRBJ2-7, the full variable domain reads DVKVTQSSRYLVKRTGEKVFLECVQDMDHENMFWYRQDPGLGLRLIYFSYDVKMKEKGDIPEGYSVSREKKERFSLILESASTNQTSMYLCASRSPGQGSYEQYFGPGTRLTVT.

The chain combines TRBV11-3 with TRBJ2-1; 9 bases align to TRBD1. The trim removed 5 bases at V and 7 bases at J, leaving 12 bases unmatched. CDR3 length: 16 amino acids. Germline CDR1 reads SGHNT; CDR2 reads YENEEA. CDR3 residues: CASSLRTGTGINEQFF. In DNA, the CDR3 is TGTGCCAGCAGCCTAAGAACCGGGACAGGGATAAATGAGCAGTTCTTC.

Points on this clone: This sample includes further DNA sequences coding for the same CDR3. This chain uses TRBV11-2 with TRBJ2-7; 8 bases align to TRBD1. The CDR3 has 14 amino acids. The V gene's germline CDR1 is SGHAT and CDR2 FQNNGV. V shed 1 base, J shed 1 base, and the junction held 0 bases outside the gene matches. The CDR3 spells CASSLGTGSYEQYF. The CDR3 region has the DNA TGTGCCAGCAGCTTAGGGACAGGGTCCTACGAGCAGTACTTC.

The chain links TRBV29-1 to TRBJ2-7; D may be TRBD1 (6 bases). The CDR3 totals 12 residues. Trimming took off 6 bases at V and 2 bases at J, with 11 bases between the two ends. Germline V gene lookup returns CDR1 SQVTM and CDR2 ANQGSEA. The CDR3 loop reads CSVQGLTYEQYF. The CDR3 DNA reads TGCAGCGTCCAGGGGTTAACCTACGAGCAGTACTTC.

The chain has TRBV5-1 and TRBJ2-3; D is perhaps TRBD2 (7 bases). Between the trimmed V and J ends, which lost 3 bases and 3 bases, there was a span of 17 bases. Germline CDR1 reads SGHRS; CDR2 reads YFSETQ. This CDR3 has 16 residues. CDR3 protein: CASSYGGHRGTDTQYF. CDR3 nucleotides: TGCGCCAGCAGCTACGGGGGGCACCGCGGGACAGATACGCAGTATTTT.

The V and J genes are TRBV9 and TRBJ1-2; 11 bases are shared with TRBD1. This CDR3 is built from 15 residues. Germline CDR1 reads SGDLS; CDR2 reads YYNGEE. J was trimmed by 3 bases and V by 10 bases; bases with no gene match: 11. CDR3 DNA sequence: TGTGCCTTAGGCCCCGGACAGGGGGCGGACTATGGCTACACCTTC. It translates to CALGPGQGADYGYTF.

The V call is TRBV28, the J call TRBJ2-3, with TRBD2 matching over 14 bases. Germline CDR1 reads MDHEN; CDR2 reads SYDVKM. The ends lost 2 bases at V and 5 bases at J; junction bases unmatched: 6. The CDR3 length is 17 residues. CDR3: CASSLGRTSGGRDTQYF. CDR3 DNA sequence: TGTGCCAGCAGTTTAGGCAGGACTAGCGGGGGGAGAGATACGCAGTATTTT.

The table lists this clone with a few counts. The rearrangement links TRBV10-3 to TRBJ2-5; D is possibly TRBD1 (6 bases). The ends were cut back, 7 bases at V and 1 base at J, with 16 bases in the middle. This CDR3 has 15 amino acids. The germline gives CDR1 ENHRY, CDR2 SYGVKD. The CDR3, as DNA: TGTGCCATCAACCCGGGCAGGGGTAGCCAAGAGACCCAGTACTTC. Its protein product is CAINPGRGSQETQYF.

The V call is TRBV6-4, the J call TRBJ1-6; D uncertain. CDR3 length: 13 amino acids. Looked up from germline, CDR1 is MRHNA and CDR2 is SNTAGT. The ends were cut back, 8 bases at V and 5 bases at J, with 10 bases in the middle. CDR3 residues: CASDGQDNSPLHF. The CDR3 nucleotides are TGTGCCAGCGATGGGCAAGATAATTCACCCCTCCACTTT.

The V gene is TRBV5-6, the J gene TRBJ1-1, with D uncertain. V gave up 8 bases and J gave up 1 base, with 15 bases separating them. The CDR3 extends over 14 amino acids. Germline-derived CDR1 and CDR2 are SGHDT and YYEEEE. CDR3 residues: CASTASYWNTEAFF. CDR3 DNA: TGTGCCAGTACCGCGAGTTATTGGAACACTGAAGCTTTCTTT.

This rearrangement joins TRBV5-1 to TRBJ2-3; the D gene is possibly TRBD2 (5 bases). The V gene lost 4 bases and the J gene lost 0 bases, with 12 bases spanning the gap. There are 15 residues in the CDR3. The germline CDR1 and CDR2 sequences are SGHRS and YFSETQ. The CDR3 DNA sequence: TGCGCCAGCAGCATCTTGACTACTAGCACAGATACGCAGTATTTT. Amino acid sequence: CASSILTTSTDTQYF.

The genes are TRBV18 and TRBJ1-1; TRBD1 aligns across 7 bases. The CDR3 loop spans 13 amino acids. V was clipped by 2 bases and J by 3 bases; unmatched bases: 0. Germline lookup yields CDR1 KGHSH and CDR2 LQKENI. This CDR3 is CASSPGQDTEAFF. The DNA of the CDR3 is TGTGCCAGCTCACCAGGACAGGACACTGAAGCTTTCTTT.

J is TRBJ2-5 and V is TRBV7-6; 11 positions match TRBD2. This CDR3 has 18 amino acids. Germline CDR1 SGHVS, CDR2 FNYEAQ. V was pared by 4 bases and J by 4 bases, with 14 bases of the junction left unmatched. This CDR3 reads CASSSSIRTSGFGETQYF. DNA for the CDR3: TGTGCCAGCAGCTCATCGATTAGGACTAGCGGGTTTGGAGAGACCCAGTACTTC.

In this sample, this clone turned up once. DNA for the CDR3: TGTGCCAGCAGCCCCGGCCCCGGGACAGATTACAATGAGCAGTTCTTC. Protein: CASSPGPGTDYNEQFF. This chain joins TRBV5-6 and TRBJ2-1; 7 nucleotides line up with TRBD1. The CDR3 consists of 16 residues. In germline, CDR1 is SGHDT, CDR2 YYEEEE. J lost 4 bases, V lost 4 bases, and 11 bases had no gene match.

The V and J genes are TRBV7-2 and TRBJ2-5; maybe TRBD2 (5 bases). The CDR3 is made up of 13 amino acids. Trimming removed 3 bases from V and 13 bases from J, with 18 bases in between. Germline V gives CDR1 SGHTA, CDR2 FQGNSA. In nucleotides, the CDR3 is TGTGCCAGCAGCTTGAACATCCAGGACTCATGGTACTTC. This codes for CASSLNIQDSWYF.

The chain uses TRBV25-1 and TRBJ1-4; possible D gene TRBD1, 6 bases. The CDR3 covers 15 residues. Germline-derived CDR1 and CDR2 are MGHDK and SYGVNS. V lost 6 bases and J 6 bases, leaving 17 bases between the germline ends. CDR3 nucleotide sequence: TGTGCCAGCAGCTCGCTTGGGGACACCCATGAAAAACTGTTTTTT. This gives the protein CASSSLGDTHEKLFF.

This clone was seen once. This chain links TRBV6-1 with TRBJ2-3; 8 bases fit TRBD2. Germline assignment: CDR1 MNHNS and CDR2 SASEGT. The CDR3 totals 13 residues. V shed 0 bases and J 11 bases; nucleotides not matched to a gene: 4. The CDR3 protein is CASSEATGTRQYF. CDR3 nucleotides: TGTGCCAGCAGTGAAGCGACCGGGACTAGGCAGTATTTT.

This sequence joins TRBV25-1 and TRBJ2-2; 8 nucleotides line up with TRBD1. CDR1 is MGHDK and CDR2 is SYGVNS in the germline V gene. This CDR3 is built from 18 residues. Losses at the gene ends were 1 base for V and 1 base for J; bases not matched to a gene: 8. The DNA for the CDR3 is TGTGCCAGCAGTGAATTAGATATTGGGACAGGGAACACCGGGGAGCTGTTTTTT. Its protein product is CASSELDIGTGNTGELFF.

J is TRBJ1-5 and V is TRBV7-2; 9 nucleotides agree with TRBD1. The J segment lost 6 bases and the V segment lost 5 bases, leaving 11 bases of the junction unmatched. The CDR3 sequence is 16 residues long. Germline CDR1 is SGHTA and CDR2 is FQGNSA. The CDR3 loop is CASSPGWRDRVQPQHF. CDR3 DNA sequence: TGTGCCAGCAGCCCGGGGTGGCGGGACAGGGTTCAGCCCCAGCATTTT.

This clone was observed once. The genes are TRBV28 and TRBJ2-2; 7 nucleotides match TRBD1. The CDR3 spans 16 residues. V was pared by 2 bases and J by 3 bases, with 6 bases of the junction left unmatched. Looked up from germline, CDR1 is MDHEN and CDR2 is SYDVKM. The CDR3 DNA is TGTGCCAGCAGTTTAAGGGACAGACTGGACACCGGGGAGCTGTTTTTT. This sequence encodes CASSLRDRLDTGELFF. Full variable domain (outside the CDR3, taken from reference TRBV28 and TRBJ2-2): DVKVTQSSRYLVKRTGEKVFLECVQDMDHENMFWYRQDPGLGLRLIYFSYDVKMKEKGDIPEGYSVSREKKERFSLILESASTNQTSMYLCASSLRDRLDTGELFFGEGSRLTVL.